Below are 10 T cell receptor beta chains sequenced from a single sample in a study of T-cell memory formation after mild COVID-19 (dated by TCRdb to about 2021). Library preparation employed 5' RACE. Instrument on record: Illumina NovaSeq 6000. The raw public data were reprocessed by TCRdb itself: fastp quality trimming at Q25, MiXCR clonotype calling, in-frame beta chains only. Each CDR3 protein gets just one entry, which takes the most common genes and DNA from the rows behind it. Counted in this sample were fewer than 400,000 distinct CDR3 sequences; 10% to 15% of them appeared once. Together, the top ten hold about 22% of the sample. Source material: PBMCs or a T cell subset sorted from them (not recorded which). The receptors shown here come from a man younger than 30 who had mild COVID-19 (a few samples of this study predate the infection). The sample titles of this study are shuffled in the database, so cell type and time point are left out; the donor was told from shared clones.

This clonotype occurred many times. The chain links TRBV7-2 to TRBJ1-5; possible D gene TRBD1, 6 bases. The CDR3 has 13 amino acids. Germline CDR1 SGHTA, CDR2 FQGNSA. Trimming pared 4 bases from V and 2 bases from J, leaving 6 bases between. CDR3 region: CASSYRGNQPQHF. The CDR3 nucleotides read TGTGCCAGCAGCTACAGGGGCAATCAGCCCCAGCATTTT.

The CDR3 sequence is CASSQGRDNSPLHF. The CDR3 coding sequence is TGTGCCAGCAGCCAAGGCAGAGATAATTCACCCCTCCACTTT. The V and J genes are TRBV14 and TRBJ1-6; no clear D. Germline V gene lookup returns CDR1 SGHDN and CDR2 FVKESK. V was cut by 1 base and J by 5 bases, with 6 bases left in between. The CDR3 consists of 14 residues.

In its sample, this clonotype was seen a few times. The chain couples TRBV12-3 or TRBV12-4 to TRBJ2-5; D remains unclear. V gave up 6 bases and J gave up 5 bases, with 10 bases separating them. The CDR3 totals 12 residues. Here the CDR3 reads CASSPIGETQYF. CDR3 sequence (DNA): TGTGCCAGCAGCCCCATAGGGGAGACCCAGTACTTC.

This sequence joins TRBV30 and TRBJ2-5, with 7 bases aligning to TRBD2. The CDR3 loop spans 14 amino acids. Germline V gene data show CDR1 as GTSNPN and CDR2 as SVGIG (reference sequence). The CDR3 sequence is CARDSGSPWETQYF. The CDR3 bases are TGTGCAAGGGATAGCGGGTCTCCCTGGGAGACCCAGTACTTC.

This clonotype was counted a few times. V and J are TRBV3-1 and TRBJ2-2, with D perhaps TRBD1 or TRBD2 (5 bases each). Trimming left V 1 base short and J 4 bases short, with 10 bases between. The CDR3 is 15 residues long. The germline V gene encodes CDR1 LGHDT and CDR2 YNNKEL (reference sequence). The CDR3 region is CASSQVPGPTGELFF. CDR3 in DNA: TGTGCCAGCAGCCAAGTGCCGGGGCCCACCGGGGAGCTGTTTTTT. The variable domain in full, completed from reference TRBV3-1 and TRBJ2-2, reads DTAVSQTPKYLVTQMGNDKSIKCEQNLGHDTMYWYKQDSKKFLKIMFSYNNKELIINETVPNRFSPKSPDKAHLNLHINSLELGDSAVYFCASSQVPGPTGELFFGEGSRLTVL.

The chain combines TRBV20-1 with TRBJ2-7, with 7 bases identical to TRBD1. This CDR3 is 14 amino acids long. The V segment lost 0 bases and the J segment 9 bases; nucleotides outside the gene matches: 11. Germline values: CDR1 DFQATT, CDR2 SNEGSKA (reference sequence). The CDR3 sequence: CSAREGTVQPGQYF. CDR3 bases: TGCAGTGCTAGAGAAGGGACAGTGCAGCCGGGGCAGTACTTC.

Only a few counts were recorded for this clonotype. This chain links TRBV4-1 with TRBJ1-3; the D gene is possibly TRBD1 (5 bases). The CDR3 totals 15 residues. Trimming pared 1 base from V and 4 bases from J, leaving 11 bases between. Germline loops: CDR1 MGHRA, CDR2 YSYEKL. CDR3 bases: TGCGCCAGCAGCCAAGTCCCAGGGTACGGAAACACCATATATTTT. This gives the protein CASSQVPGYGNTIYF.

This clonotype was observed at least ten times. The J gene is TRBJ2-1, the V gene TRBV10-3; TRBD1 aligns across 9 bases. The CDR3 is 13 residues long. Unmatched junction bases numbered 3, after V lost 7 bases and J lost 5 bases. Germline V gene sequence: CDR1 ENHRY, CDR2 SYGVKD. CDR3 residues: CAIKRQGDNEQFF. For the CDR3, the DNA is TGTGCCATCAAGAGACAGGGGGACAATGAGCAGTTCTTC.

The rearrangement uses TRBV5-1 and TRBJ2-5; D call uncertain. Germline V CDR1 and CDR2: SGHRS, YFSETQ. The CDR3 is made up of 14 amino acids. V was cut by 5 bases and J by 4 bases, with 15 bases left in between. CDR3 region: CASSVPTAGETQYF. For the CDR3, the DNA is TGCGCCAGCAGTGTCCCCACGGCCGGAGAGACCCAGTACTTC.

This CDR3 is CASSGQGAGDEKLFF. The CDR3 region has the DNA TGTGCCAGCAGCGGACAAGGGGCGGGGGATGAAAAACTGTTTTTT. The J gene is TRBJ1-4, the V gene TRBV9; D is possibly TRBD1 (5 bases). This CDR3 is 15 amino acids long. The germline CDR1 and CDR2 sequences are SGDLS and YYNGEE. V lost 3 bases and J 6 bases, leaving 15 bases between the germline ends.